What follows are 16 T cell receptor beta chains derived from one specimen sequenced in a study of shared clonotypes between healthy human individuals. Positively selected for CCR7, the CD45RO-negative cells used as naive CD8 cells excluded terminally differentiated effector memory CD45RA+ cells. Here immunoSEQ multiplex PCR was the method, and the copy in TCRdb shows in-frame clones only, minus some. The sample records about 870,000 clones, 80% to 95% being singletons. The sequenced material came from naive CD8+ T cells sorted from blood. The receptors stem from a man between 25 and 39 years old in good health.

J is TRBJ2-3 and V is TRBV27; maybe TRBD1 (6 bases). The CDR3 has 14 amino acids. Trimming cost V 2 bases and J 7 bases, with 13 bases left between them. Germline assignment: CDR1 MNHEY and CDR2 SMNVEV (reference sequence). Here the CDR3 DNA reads TGTGCCAGCAGTTTACGGCAGGGGTGGAATACGCAGTATTTT. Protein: CASSLRQGWNTQYF.

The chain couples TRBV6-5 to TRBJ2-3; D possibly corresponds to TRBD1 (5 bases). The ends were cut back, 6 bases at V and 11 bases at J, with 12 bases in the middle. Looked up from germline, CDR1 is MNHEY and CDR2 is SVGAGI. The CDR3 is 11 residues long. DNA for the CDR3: TGTGCCAGCAGCCAGGGCGGTTGGCAGTATTTT. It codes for CASSQGGWQYF.

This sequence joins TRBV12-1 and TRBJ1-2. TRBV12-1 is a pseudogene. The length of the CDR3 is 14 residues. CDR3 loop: CASSFRGTNYGYTF. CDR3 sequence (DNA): TGTGCCAGCAGCTTTCGGGGCACTAACTATGGCTACACCTTC.

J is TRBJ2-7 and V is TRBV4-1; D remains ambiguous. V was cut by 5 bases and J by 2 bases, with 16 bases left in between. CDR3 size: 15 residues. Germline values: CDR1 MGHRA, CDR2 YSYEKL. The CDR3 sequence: CASSTRLSLTYEQYF. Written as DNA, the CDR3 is TGCGCCAGCAGCACCCGACTGAGTCTAACCTACGAGCAGTACTTC.

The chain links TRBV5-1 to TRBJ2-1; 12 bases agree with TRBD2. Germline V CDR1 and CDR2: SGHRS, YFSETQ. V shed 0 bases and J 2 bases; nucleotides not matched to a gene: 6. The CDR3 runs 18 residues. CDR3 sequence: CASSLELAGGPPYNEQFF. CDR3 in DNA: TGCGCCAGCAGCTTGGAGCTAGCGGGAGGGCCGCCCTACAATGAGCAGTTCTTC.

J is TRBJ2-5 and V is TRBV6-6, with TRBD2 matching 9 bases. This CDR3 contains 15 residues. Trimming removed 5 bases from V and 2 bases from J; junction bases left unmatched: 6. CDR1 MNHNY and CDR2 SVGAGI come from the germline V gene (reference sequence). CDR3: CASSGTSNGQETQYF. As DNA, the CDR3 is TGTGCCAGCAGTGGGACTAGCAACGGGCAAGAGACCCAGTACTTC.

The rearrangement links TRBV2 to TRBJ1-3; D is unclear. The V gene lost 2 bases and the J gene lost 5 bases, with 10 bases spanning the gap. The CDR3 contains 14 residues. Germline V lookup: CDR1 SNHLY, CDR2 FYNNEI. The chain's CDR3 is CASSEWDLRNTIYF. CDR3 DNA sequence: TGTGCCAGCAGTGAATGGGATCTAAGAAACACCATATATTTT.

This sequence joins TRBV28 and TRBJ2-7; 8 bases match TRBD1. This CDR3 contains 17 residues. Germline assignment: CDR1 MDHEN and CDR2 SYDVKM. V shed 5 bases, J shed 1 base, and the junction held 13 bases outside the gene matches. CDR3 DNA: TGTGCCAGCAGTCTCCGCTACGGACAGGGAGCGTCCTACGAGCAGTACTTC. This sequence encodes CASSLRYGQGASYEQYF.

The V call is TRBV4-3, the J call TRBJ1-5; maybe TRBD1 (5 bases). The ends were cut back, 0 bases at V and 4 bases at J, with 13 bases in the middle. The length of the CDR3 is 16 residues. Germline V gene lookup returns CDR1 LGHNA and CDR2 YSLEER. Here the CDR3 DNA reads TGCGCCAGCAGCCAAGATGTGGGGGACGGTAATCAGCCCCAGCATTTT. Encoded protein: CASSQDVGDGNQPQHF.

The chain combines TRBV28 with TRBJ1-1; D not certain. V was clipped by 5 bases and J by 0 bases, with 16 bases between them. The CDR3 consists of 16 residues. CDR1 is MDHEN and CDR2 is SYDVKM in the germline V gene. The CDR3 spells CASSPPYRDMNTEAFF. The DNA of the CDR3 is TGTGCCAGCAGTCCACCCTACCGAGACATGAACACTGAAGCTTTCTTT. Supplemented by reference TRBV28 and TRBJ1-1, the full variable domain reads DVKVTQSSRYLVKRTGEKVFLECVQDMDHENMFWYRQDPGLGLRLIYFSYDVKMKEKGDIPEGYSVSREKKERFSLILESASTNQTSMYLCASSPPYRDMNTEAFFGQGTRLTVV.

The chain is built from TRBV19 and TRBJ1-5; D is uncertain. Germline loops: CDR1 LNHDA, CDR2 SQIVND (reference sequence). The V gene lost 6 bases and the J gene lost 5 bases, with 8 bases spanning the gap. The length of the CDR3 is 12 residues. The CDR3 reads CASRGRYQPQHF. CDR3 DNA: TGTGCCAGTAGGGGTCGGTATCAGCCCCAGCATTTT.

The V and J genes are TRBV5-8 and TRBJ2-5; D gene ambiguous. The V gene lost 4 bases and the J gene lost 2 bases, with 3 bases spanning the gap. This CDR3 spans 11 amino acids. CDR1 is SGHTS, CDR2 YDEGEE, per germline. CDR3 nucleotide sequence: TGTGCCAGCAGCAGACAAGAGACCCAGTACTTC. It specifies CASSRQETQYF.

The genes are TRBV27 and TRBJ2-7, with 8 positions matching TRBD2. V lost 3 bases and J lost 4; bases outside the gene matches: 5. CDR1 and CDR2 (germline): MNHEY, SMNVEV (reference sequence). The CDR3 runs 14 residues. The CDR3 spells CASSLASGLYEQYF. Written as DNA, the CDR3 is TGTGCCAGCAGTTTGGCTAGCGGGTTGTACGAGCAGTACTTC.

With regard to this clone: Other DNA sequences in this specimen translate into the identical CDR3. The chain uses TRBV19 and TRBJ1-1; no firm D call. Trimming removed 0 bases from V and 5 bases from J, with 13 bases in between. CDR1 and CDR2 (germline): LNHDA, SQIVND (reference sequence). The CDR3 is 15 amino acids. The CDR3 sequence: CASSIDPMGGTEAFF. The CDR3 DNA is TGTGCCAGTAGTATAGATCCGATGGGAGGGACTGAAGCTTTCTTT.

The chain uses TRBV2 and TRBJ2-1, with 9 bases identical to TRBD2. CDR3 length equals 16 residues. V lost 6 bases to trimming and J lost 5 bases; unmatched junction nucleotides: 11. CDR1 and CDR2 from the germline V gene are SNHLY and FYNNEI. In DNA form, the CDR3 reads TGTGCCAGCAGGCGGGGGGGACTAGCTCGACACAATGAGCAGTTCTTC. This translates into CASRRGGLARHNEQFF.

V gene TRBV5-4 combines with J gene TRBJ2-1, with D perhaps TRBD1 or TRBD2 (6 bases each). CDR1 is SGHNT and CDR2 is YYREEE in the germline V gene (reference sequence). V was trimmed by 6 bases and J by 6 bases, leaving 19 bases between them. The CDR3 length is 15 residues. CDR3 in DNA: TGTGCCAGCAACGGAGGGGGATCCGTATTCAATGAGCAGTTCTTC. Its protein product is CASNGGGSVFNEQFF.